A single sample gave rise to the 10 T cell receptor beta chains below, sequenced in a study of T cells after yellow fever vaccination. TCRdb used MiXCR to reprocess the 5' RACE reads, holding one entry per CDR3 protein. The top ten clones hold more than 3% of a sample with some 240,000 distinct CDR3 sequences, around 5.2% of them seen once. Here the sequenced sample was CD4+ T cells sorted from PBMCs, taken on the day of the yellow fever booster vaccination. The receptors derive from a man in his late teens or twenties who received the YFV17D yellow fever vaccine.

The rearrangement links TRBV5-1 to TRBJ2-3, with 10 nucleotides matching TRBD2. The CDR3 is made up of 17 amino acids. The V gene end was trimmed by 3 bases and the J gene end by 0 bases; junction bases not matched to a gene: 7. In germline, CDR1 is SGHRS, CDR2 YFSETQ. DNA for the CDR3: TGCGCCAGCAGCTCGACTAGCGGGTCGCCTAGCACAGATACGCAGTATTTT. It codes for CASSSTSGSPSTDTQYF.

This clonotype occurred a few times. The chain combines TRBV6-6 with TRBJ1-6; D is unclear. CDR3 size: 13 residues. The germline V gene encodes CDR1 MNHNY and CDR2 SVGAGI (reference sequence). The V gene lost 2 bases and the J gene lost 13 bases, with 12 bases spanning the gap. The CDR3, as DNA: TGTGCCAGCAGTTACGGGGATAGGACCCCCCTCCACTTT. It specifies CASSYGDRTPLHF.

The table lists this clonotype with many counts. The V gene is TRBV5-1, the J gene TRBJ1-1, with D uncertain. V was trimmed by 5 bases and J by 3 bases, leaving 14 bases between them. Germline CDR1 and CDR2: SGHRS and YFSETQ. This CDR3 spans 14 amino acids. DNA of the CDR3: TGCGCCAGCAGTATGTCCGACTGGGACACTGAAGCTTTCTTT. Protein sequence: CASSMSDWDTEAFF. Complete variable domain (other parts from reference TRBV5-1 and TRBJ1-1): KAGVTQTPRYLIKTRGQQVTLSCSPISGHRSVSWYQQTPGQGLQFLFEYFSETQRNKGNFPGRFSGRQFSNSRSEMNVSTLELGDSALYLCASSMSDWDTEAFFGQGTRLTVV.

Many counts were recorded for this clonotype. The chain is built from TRBV6-6 and TRBJ2-1; 8 nucleotides line up with TRBD2. The CDR3 extends over 17 amino acids. In germline, CDR1 is MNHNY, CDR2 SVGAGI (reference sequence). Unmatched junction bases numbered 7, after V lost 0 bases and J lost 3 bases. CDR3 residues: CASSYSSWRGVYNEQFF. CDR3 nucleotides: TGTGCCAGCAGTTACTCGAGTTGGCGGGGGGTCTACAATGAGCAGTTCTTC.

The rearrangement joins TRBV19 to TRBJ1-4; tentative D call: TRBD1 (6 bases). Germline CDR1 LNHDA, CDR2 SQIVND (reference sequence). This CDR3 region has 13 residues. V was shortened by 7 bases and J by 1 base, with 7 bases between the two germline ends. CDR3 sequence: CASTGETNEKLFF. The CDR3, as DNA: TGTGCCAGTACAGGGGAAACTAATGAAAAACTGTTTTTT.

The V gene is TRBV12-3 or TRBV12-4, the J gene TRBJ2-3, with 8 bases that match TRBD1. This CDR3 is built from 15 residues. With V trimmed by 2 bases and J by 3 bases, 4 bases remained unmatched. CDR3 DNA: TGTGCCAGCAGTTTAATACGACAGGGGACAGATACGCAGTATTTT. It encodes CASSLIRQGTDTQYF.

This clonotype appeared a few times. The rearrangement links TRBV11-2 to TRBJ1-4; possibly TRBD1 for D (6 bases). V was cut by 1 base and J by 10 bases, with 16 bases left in between. The CDR3 is 15 residues long. Germline CDR1 and CDR2: SGHAT and FQNNGV. As DNA, the CDR3 is TGTGCCAGCAGCTTAGGCCCCCCCACAGGGAGAAAACTGTTTTTT. Its translation: CASSLGPPTGRKLFF.

This clonotype has more than one count but fewer than ten. V usage is TRBV3-1 and J usage is TRBJ1-6; D is unclear. V lost 4 bases, J lost 5 bases, and 9 bases lay in between. CDR3 length: 14 amino acids. Germline-derived CDR1 and CDR2 are LGHDT and YNNKEL (reference sequence). The CDR3 region is CASSPRVHNSPLHF. CDR3 DNA sequence: TGTGCCAGCAGCCCCCGGGTACATAATTCACCCCTCCACTTT.

Ten or more counts support this clonotype. The V call is TRBV5-1, the J call TRBJ2-7; D might be TRBD1 (6 bases). The germline V gene encodes CDR1 SGHRS and CDR2 YFSETQ. The CDR3 covers 15 residues. Deletions cut 4 bases from V and 2 bases from J, with 16 bases between. The CDR3 DNA sequence: TGCGCCAGCAGCCCGCAACAAGGGGGTCCCTACGAGCAGTACTTC. Translating it yields CASSPQQGGPYEQYF. The full variable domain, with the rest looked up from reference TRBV5-1 and TRBJ2-7, is KAGVTQTPRYLIKTRGQQVTLSCSPISGHRSVSWYQQTPGQGLQFLFEYFSETQRNKGNFPGRFSGRQFSNSRSEMNVSTLELGDSALYLCASSPQQGGPYEQYFGPGTRLTVT.

The J gene is TRBJ2-1, the V gene TRBV6-2 or TRBV6-3, with TRBD2 matching over 7 bases. This CDR3 is built from 14 residues. The germline V gene encodes CDR1 MNHEY and CDR2 SVGEGT. V dropped 7 bases and J dropped 0; count of bases not matched to a gene: 3. The CDR3 sequence: CASKGTTSYNEQFF. In nucleotides, the CDR3 is TGTGCCAGCAAGGGGACTACCTCCTACAATGAGCAGTTCTTC.